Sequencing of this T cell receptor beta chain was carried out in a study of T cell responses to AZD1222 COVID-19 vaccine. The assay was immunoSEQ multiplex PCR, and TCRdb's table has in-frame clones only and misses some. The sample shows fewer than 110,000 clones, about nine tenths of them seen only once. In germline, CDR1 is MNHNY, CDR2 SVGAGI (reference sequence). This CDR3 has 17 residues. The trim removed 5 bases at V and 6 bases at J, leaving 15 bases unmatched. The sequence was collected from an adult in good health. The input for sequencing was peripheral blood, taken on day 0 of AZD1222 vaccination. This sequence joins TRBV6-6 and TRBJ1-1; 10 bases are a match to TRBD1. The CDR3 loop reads CASSLRWDRGTSAEAFF. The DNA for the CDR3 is TGTGCCAGCAGTCTCCGATGGGACAGGGGCACCTCGGCTGAAGCTTTCTTT.